This T cell receptor beta chain was sequenced in a study of regulatory and conventional T cells in RAG deficiency. Overall study findings and caveats: RAG-deficient patients showed markedly lower Shannon entropy and higher Simpson indices than control T-cell subsets. Other subsets showed around 9.4-fold reductions, but Treg unique TCR beta sequences fell about 92-fold in these patients. Shorter CDR3s in all patient subsets; >85% Treg-Tconv overlap in Omenn.

Measured with immunoSEQ multiplex PCR; TCRdb has only the in-frame clones, and not every one. The sample contains fewer than 40,000 clones, 76% of which appear only once. Blood CD4+ CD25-low CD127-high conventional T cells supplied the genomic DNA template. Worth noting for this clone: Its cognate antigen is unknown.

The CDR3 spans 14 residues. Per the germline V gene, CDR1 is SGHDT and CDR2 is YYEEEE. V dropped 2 bases and J dropped 2 bases, with 10 bases sitting between them. The same sample was also used in a study of regulatory T cells. That work states: Amplification used 52 TRBV primers and 13 TRBJ primers.

Material for sequencing was CD4+ effector T cells sorted from blood. This rearrangement joins TRBV5-6 to TRBJ1-1; D is perhaps TRBD1 (5 bases). This TCR was recovered from a human donor in good health. The CDR3 bases are TGTGCCAGCAGCTTCACAGGTTTAAACACTGAAGCTTTCTTT. Residues: CASSFTGLNTEAFF. Based on the CDR3 plus reference TRBV5-6 and TRBJ1-1, the full variable domain is DAGVTQSPTHLIKTRGQQVTLRCSPKSGHDTVSWYQQALGQGPQFIFQYYEEEERQRGNFPDRFSGHQFPNYSSELNVNALLLGDSALYLCASSFTGLNTEAFFGQGTRLTVV.